The 13 T cell receptor beta chains reported below all come from one sample, sequenced in a study of T cell responses to AZD1222 COVID-19 vaccine. Using immunoSEQ multiplex PCR, the repertoire was profiled, and TCRdb retains in-frame clones only, with some absent. The profile covers 120,000 or so clones, with roughly 91% appearing a single time and 4.4% taken by the ten largest. The sample here was peripheral blood, taken on day 0 of MenACWY control vaccination. Every receptor here comes from an adult in good health.

This clone has only a few counts. V and J are TRBV6-1 and TRBJ1-6; TRBD1 might be the D (5 bases). V lost 0 bases to trimming and J lost 10 bases, with 10 bases between them. Germline V CDR1 and CDR2: MNHNS, SASEGT. The CDR3 runs to 14 residues. The CDR3 protein is CASSEAGGRSPLHF. CDR3 nucleotides: TGTGCCAGCAGTGAAGCGGGGGGGAGGTCACCCCTCCACTTT.

The chain recombines TRBV25-1 with TRBJ1-5; D uncertain. This CDR3 is built from 15 residues. Germline V gene data show CDR1 as MGHDK and CDR2 as SYGVNS. The V gene lost 8 bases and the J gene lost 0 bases, with 14 bases spanning the gap. The chain's CDR3 is CASPRKGDSNQPQHF. The DNA of the CDR3 is TGTGCCAGCCCCAGGAAGGGAGATAGCAATCAGCCCCAGCATTTT.

This chain links TRBV19 with TRBJ1-2; 11 bases match TRBD1. Per the germline V gene, CDR1 is LNHDA and CDR2 is SQIVND (reference sequence). The trim removed 7 bases at V and 6 bases at J, leaving 7 bases unmatched. The CDR3 length is 14 residues. The CDR3 loop reads CASMSGTGGDGYTF. The DNA for the CDR3 is TGTGCCAGTATGTCCGGGACAGGGGGTGATGGCTACACCTTC.

V usage is TRBV7-9 and J usage is TRBJ2-3; tentative D call: TRBD2 (6 bases). Germline CDR1 SEHNR, CDR2 FQNEAQ (reference sequence). The length of the CDR3 is 14 residues. V was cut by 4 bases and J by 2 bases, with 10 bases left in between. The CDR3 DNA reads as TGTGCCAGCAGCTCCCGGGACTCCACAGATACGCAGTATTTT. It codes for CASSSRDSTDTQYF.

This chain joins TRBV5-5 and TRBJ2-5; D gene ambiguous. Looked up from germline, CDR1 is SGHKS and CDR2 is YYEKEE (reference sequence). The CDR3 is 14 residues long. The germline V and J ends were trimmed by 0 bases and 1 base, with 7 bases remaining between them. The CDR3 loop reads CASSLAPPQETQYF. The DNA of the CDR3 is TGTGCCAGCAGCTTGGCTCCCCCCCAAGAGACCCAGTACTTC.

The rearrangement uses TRBV5-6 and TRBJ2-3; no reliable D call. V was shortened by 1 base and J by 6 bases, with 15 bases between the two germline ends. CDR1 and CDR2 (germline): SGHDT, YYEEEE. The CDR3 runs 15 residues. The DNA of the CDR3 is TGTGCCAGCAGCTTGAGGACGCCAGCCCAGGATACGCAGTATTTT. Its protein product is CASSLRTPAQDTQYF.

The chain combines TRBV7-9 with TRBJ2-5, with D tentatively TRBD1 or TRBD2 (5 bases each). Germline values: CDR1 SEHNR, CDR2 FQNEAQ (reference sequence). Between the trimmed V and J ends, which lost 5 bases and 5 bases, there was a span of 18 bases. The CDR3 is 15 residues long. CDR3 loop: CASSQGTAIGETQYF. The DNA of the CDR3 is TGTGCCAGCAGCCAAGGGACCGCTATTGGGGAGACCCAGTACTTC. Full variable domain (remainder filled in from reference TRBV7-9 and TRBJ2-5): DTGVSQNPRHKITKRGQNVTFRCDPISEHNRLYWYRQTLGQGPEFLTYFQNEAQLEKSRLLSDRFSAERPKGSFSTLEIQRTEQGDSAMYLCASSQGTAIGETQYFGPGTRLLVL.

The chain combines TRBV30 with TRBJ1-2; tentative D call: TRBD1 (6 bases). V lost 4 bases and J 5 bases, leaving 17 bases between the germline ends. The germline CDR1 and CDR2 sequences are GTSNPN and SVGIG (reference sequence). This CDR3 is built from 14 residues. CDR3 DNA sequence: TGTGCCTGGACCATCAGGGGCGTAGGATATGGCTACACCTTC. Its translation: CAWTIRGVGYGYTF. The complete variable domain, with remaining parts taken from reference TRBV30 and TRBJ1-2, reads SQTIHQWPATLVQPVGSPLSLECTVEGTSNPNLYWYRQAAGRGLQLLFYSVGIGQISSEVPQNLSASRPQDRQFILSSKKLLLSDSGFYLCAWTIRGVGYGYTFGSGTRLTVV.

The chain couples TRBV4-1 to TRBJ1-2; 10 bases agree with TRBD1. Germline lookup yields CDR1 MGHRA and CDR2 YSYEKL. The CDR3 consists of 17 residues. V lost 1 base to trimming and J lost 2 bases; unmatched junction nucleotides: 7. CDR3: CASSQAMGGQGNYGYTF. The CDR3 nucleotides are TGCGCCAGCAGCCAAGCTATGGGGGGACAGGGGAACTATGGCTACACCTTC.

The chain links TRBV7-8 to TRBJ2-7; 11 bases are shared with TRBD2. The germline V gene has CDR1 SGHVS and CDR2 FQNEAQ. The CDR3 contains 17 residues. J lost 0 bases, V lost 5 bases, and 9 bases had no gene match. The CDR3 spells CASSQTLLAGDSYEQYF. In DNA form, the CDR3 reads TGTGCCAGCAGCCAAACCTTACTAGCGGGAGACTCCTACGAGCAGTACTTC.

The chain links TRBV18 to TRBJ2-5, with D hard to call. Germline assignment: CDR1 KGHSH and CDR2 LQKENI. The CDR3 contains 13 residues. V was cut by 2 bases and J by 1 base, with 5 bases left in between. The CDR3 DNA follows: TGTGCCAGCTCACCAACAACCCAAGAGACCCAGTACTTC. Translated, it gives CASSPTTQETQYF.

The genes are TRBV11-3 and TRBJ2-3; D is ambiguous. The CDR3 consists of 12 residues. The V end lost 1 base, the J end lost 4 bases, and 3 bases lay between the germline ends. CDR1 and CDR2 from the germline V gene are SGHNT and YENEEA. CDR3: CASSLVPDTQYF. CDR3 bases: TGTGCCAGCAGCTTAGTACCAGATACGCAGTATTTT.

This chain uses TRBV10-3 with TRBJ2-7, with a weak D call TRBD2 (6 bases). Germline-derived CDR1 and CDR2 are ENHRY and SYGVKD. This CDR3 has 13 amino acids. V was clipped by 8 bases and J by 0 bases, with 11 bases between them. CDR3 sequence reads: CAIWRGASYEQYF. CDR3 nucleotide sequence: TGTGCCATCTGGAGGGGAGCCTCCTACGAGCAGTACTTC.